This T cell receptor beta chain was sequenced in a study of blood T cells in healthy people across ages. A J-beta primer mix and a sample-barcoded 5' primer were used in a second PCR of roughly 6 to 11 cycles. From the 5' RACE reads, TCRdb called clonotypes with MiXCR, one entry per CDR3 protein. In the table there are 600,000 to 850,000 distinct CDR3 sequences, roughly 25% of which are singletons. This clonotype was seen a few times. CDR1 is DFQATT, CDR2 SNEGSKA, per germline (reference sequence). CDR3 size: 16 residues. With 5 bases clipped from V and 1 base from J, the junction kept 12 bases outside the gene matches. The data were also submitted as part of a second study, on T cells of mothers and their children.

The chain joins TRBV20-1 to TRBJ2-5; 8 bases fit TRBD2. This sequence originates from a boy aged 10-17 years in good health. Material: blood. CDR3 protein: CSAGRGLAGTQETQYF. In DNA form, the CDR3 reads TGCAGTGCTGGCCGAGGATTAGCGGGGACCCAAGAGACCCAGTACTTC.